The 22 T cell receptor beta chains below all came from one sample that was sequenced in a study of shared clonotypes between healthy human individuals. This table comes from immunoSEQ multiplex PCR, and its TCRdb copy is limited to in-frame clones, with some not included. The sample includes a few million clones, under 97% of them seen just once. The sequencing sample was made of naive CD4+ T cells sorted from blood. Subset reported: CD45RA+ positively selected. The receptors were gathered from a man aged 18 to 29 in good health.

Remarks on this clone: The same CDR3 is also encoded by other DNA sequences in this sample. This chain links TRBV18 with TRBJ1-5; 9 bases fit TRBD1. Germline V lookup: CDR1 KGHSH, CDR2 LQKENI. This CDR3 has 13 amino acids. V was clipped by 6 bases and J by 4 bases; unmatched bases: 1. In nucleotides, the CDR3 is TGTGCCAGCTCGGGACAGGGTAATCAGCCCCAGCATTTT. Its protein product is CASSGQGNQPQHF.

Details on this clone: This may be a read error: a much more frequent sequence differs by one nucleotide. The V and J genes are TRBV7-7 and TRBJ2-3; D not certain. The V gene's germline CDR1 is SSHAT and CDR2 FNYEAQ (reference sequence). This CDR3 spans 11 amino acids. V lost 3 bases and J lost 2, with 0 bases in between. CDR3 coding DNA: TGTGCCAGCAGCTTCACAGATACGCAGTATTTT. This encodes CASSFTDTQYF.

The J gene is TRBJ2-2, the V gene TRBV30; unclear D gene. Trimming pared 0 bases from V and 9 bases from J, leaving 5 bases between. Germline CDR1 and CDR2: GTSNPN and SVGIG (reference sequence). This CDR3 is built from 11 residues. The CDR3 coding sequence is TGTGCCTGGAGTGTAGGTTGGGAGCTGTTTTTT. Protein product: CAWSVGWELFF.

The V and J genes are TRBV10-2 and TRBJ2-7, with D possibly being TRBD1 or TRBD2 (5 bases each). Germline lookup yields CDR1 WSHSY and CDR2 SAAADI. Between the trimmed V and J ends, which lost 6 bases and 0 bases, there was a span of 12 bases. The CDR3 loop spans 14 amino acids. The CDR3 spells CASRPAGASYEQYF. CDR3 DNA: TGCGCCAGCAGGCCAGCCGGGGCCTCCTACGAGCAGTACTTC.

The chain recombines TRBV7-2 with TRBJ1-1; D is uncertain. The V end lost 0 bases, the J end lost 4 bases, and 9 bases lay between the germline ends. This CDR3 has 14 amino acids. CDR1 and CDR2 from the germline V gene are SGHTA and FQGNSA. Here the CDR3 reads CASSLAWGATEAFF. The CDR3 DNA reads as TGTGCCAGCAGCTTAGCGTGGGGAGCCACTGAAGCTTTCTTT. Looking up the rest from reference TRBV7-2 and TRBJ1-1 gives the full variable domain: GAGVSQSPSNKVTEKGKDVELRCDPISGHTALYWYRQSLGQGLEFLIYFQGNSAPDKSGLPSDRFSAERTGGSVSTLTIQRTQQEDSAVYLCASSLAWGATEAFFGQGTRLTVV.

The chain joins TRBV5-1 to TRBJ2-2; D not certain. CDR1 is SGHRS, CDR2 YFSETQ, per germline. V shed 1 base and J shed 4 bases, with 11 bases lying between them. CDR3 length equals 15 residues. The CDR3 here is CASSLYPGSTGELFF. The CDR3 DNA follows: TGCGCCAGCAGCTTGTATCCCGGGTCCACCGGGGAGCTGTTTTTT.

The chain links TRBV30 to TRBJ2-7; 7 bases are shared with TRBD1. The CDR3 has 12 residues. V gave up 5 bases and J gave up 6 bases; unmatched junction bases: 7. Germline V gives CDR1 GTSNPN, CDR2 SVGIG (reference sequence). The CDR3 bases are TGTGCCTGGTCCGACAGGGTTGGCGAGCAGTACTTC. Amino acid sequence: CAWSDRVGEQYF.

The rearrangement links TRBV27 to TRBJ2-7; TRBD1 or TRBD2 may be the D gene (5 bases each). The CDR3 is 14 residues long. CDR1 and CDR2 from the germline V gene are MNHEY and SMNVEV (reference sequence). Trimming cost V 6 bases and J 4 bases, with 16 bases left between them. Here the CDR3 reads CASRKPGTEYEQYF. DNA for the CDR3: TGTGCCAGCAGGAAGCCCGGGACCGAGTACGAGCAGTACTTC.

The chain uses TRBV5-1 and TRBJ1-1; no reliable D call. This CDR3 spans 15 amino acids. V gave up 3 bases and J gave up 0 bases, with 12 bases separating them. Germline lookup yields CDR1 SGHRS and CDR2 YFSETQ. The CDR3 is CASSYSGSLNTEAFF. The CDR3 coding sequence is TGCGCCAGCAGCTACTCCGGGTCGCTGAACACTGAAGCTTTCTTT.

The chain employs TRBV7-2 and TRBJ2-1; 9 nucleotides line up with TRBD1. The junction had 7 bases not matched to a gene; V was cut back by 5 bases and J by 8 bases. In germline, CDR1 is SGHTA, CDR2 FQGNSA. The CDR3 covers 14 residues. CDR3 DNA sequence: TGTGCCAGCAGCCGGGACAGGGACCGATATGAGCAGTTCTTC. Amino acids: CASSRDRDRYEQFF.

This chain joins TRBV2 and TRBJ1-4; weak D call: TRBD1 (6 bases). Deletions cut 3 bases from V and 5 bases from J, with 19 bases between. This CDR3 spans 17 amino acids. The germline CDR1 and CDR2 sequences are SNHLY and FYNNEI. Written as DNA, the CDR3 is TGTGCCAGCAGTGATTCTATGATGGGGACACCGAATGAAAAACTGTTTTTT. Translated, it gives CASSDSMMGTPNEKLFF.

The rearrangement joins TRBV5-1 to TRBJ2-5, with D maybe TRBD2 (7 bases). This CDR3 has 12 amino acids. Trimming took off 4 bases at V and 4 bases at J, with 8 bases between the two ends. Germline V gives CDR1 SGHRS, CDR2 YFSETQ. For the CDR3, the DNA is TGCGCCAGCAGCGCGGGGGCAGAGACCCAGTACTTC. Translated: CASSAGAETQYF.

The chain employs TRBV5-1 and TRBJ1-2, with D perhaps TRBD1 (6 bases). The CDR3 sequence is 14 residues long. Trimming left V 0 bases short and J 6 bases short, with 12 bases between. Germline-derived CDR1 and CDR2 are SGHRS and YFSETQ. The chain's CDR3 is CASSLGASGDGYTF. The DNA for the CDR3 is TGCGCCAGCAGCTTGGGCGCGTCAGGGGATGGCTACACCTTC.

V gene TRBV19 combines with J gene TRBJ2-3, with D possibly TRBD2 on 6 matching bases. Looked up from germline, CDR1 is LNHDA and CDR2 is SQIVND (reference sequence). Trimming stripped 10 bases from V and 4 bases from J, with 18 bases between. This CDR3 is 14 amino acids long. In nucleotides, the CDR3 is TGTGCCACCAACCTGGGAGGAGGAGCAGATACGCAGTATTTT. Protein: CATNLGGGADTQYF.

The rearrangement uses TRBV2 and TRBJ1-1; 8 nucleotides match TRBD1. The length of the CDR3 is 16 residues. With 0 bases clipped from V and 11 bases from J, the junction kept 14 bases outside the gene matches. Germline CDR1 reads SNHLY; CDR2 reads FYNNEI. The CDR3 nucleotides read TGTGCCAGCAGTGAAGCGCAGGCAGGGGGCCTCTATAGGGCTTTCTTT. Translation: CASSEAQAGGLYRAFF.

In DNA, the CDR3 is TGTGCCTGGAGTGTAAGAGCCCTCGGTTCCTATGGCTACACCTTC. It translates to CAWSVRALGSYGYTF. The V gene is TRBV30, the J gene TRBJ1-2; no reliable D call. The V end was cut by 0 bases, the J end by 4 bases, with 15 bases between. CDR1 GTSNPN and CDR2 SVGIG come from the germline V gene (reference sequence). The CDR3 length is 15 residues.

This chain uses TRBV4-2 with TRBJ1-2; a possible D gene is TRBD1 (6 bases). This CDR3 spans 13 amino acids. The V end was cut by 2 bases, the J end by 8 bases, with 12 bases between. Germline V gene lookup returns CDR1 LGHNA and CDR2 YNFKEQ. CDR3 nucleotides: TGTGCCAGCAGCCAATACTACAGGGACGGCTACACCTTC. Its translation is CASSQYYRDGYTF.

The CDR3: CASSFAGGIYEQYF. The CDR3, as DNA: TGTGCCAGCAGCTTCGCAGGGGGCATCTACGAGCAGTACTTC. The rearrangement joins TRBV7-9 to TRBJ2-7, with TRBD1 identical over 8 bases. The CDR3 length is 14 residues. The germline V gene has CDR1 SEHNR and CDR2 FQNEAQ (reference sequence). With 3 bases clipped from V and 3 bases from J, the junction kept 4 bases outside the gene matches.

The rearrangement joins TRBV10-3 to TRBJ2-5, with D possibly being TRBD2 (6 bases). The V end lost 6 bases, the J end lost 7 bases, and 21 bases lay between the germline ends. CDR1 and CDR2 (germline): ENHRY, SYGVKD. The CDR3 loop spans 15 amino acids. The CDR3 protein is CAIRAGGTTDGTQYF. CDR3 bases: TGTGCCATCAGGGCAGGCGGGACCACCGACGGGACCCAGTACTTC.

The chain joins TRBV6-5 to TRBJ2-1, with D perhaps TRBD1 (6 bases). V shed 5 bases and J shed 9 bases, with 20 bases lying between them. This CDR3 is 15 amino acids long. The germline CDR1 and CDR2 sequences are MNHEY and SVGAGI. The CDR3 DNA sequence: TGTGCCAGCAGTCCAAATTACGTTCAGGGGCTTGAGCAGTTCTTC. This sequence encodes CASSPNYVQGLEQFF.

The CDR3 DNA sequence: TGTGCCAGCAGCCCCTACCCTAGCGGGAGGTACAATGAGCAGTTCTTC. The encoded protein is CASSPYPSGRYNEQFF. The chain couples TRBV7-8 to TRBJ2-1; 11 bases map to TRBD2. The CDR3 contains 16 residues. Trimming cost V 5 bases and J 4 bases; bases outside gene matches: 7. Per the germline V gene, CDR1 is SGHVS and CDR2 is FQNEAQ.

The chain carries TRBV7-9 and TRBJ1-4; unclear D gene. The CDR3 contains 15 residues. The germline gives CDR1 SEHNR, CDR2 FQNEAQ (reference sequence). Deletions cut 2 bases from V and 5 bases from J, with 12 bases between. CDR3 DNA sequence: TGTGCCAGCAGCTTATCGAACACGCTAAATGAAAAACTGTTTTTT. This gives the protein CASSLSNTLNEKLFF.